The rows below give T cell receptor beta chains drawn from one sample of a study of T cells in tumors after PD-1 blockade. Measured with immunoSEQ multiplex PCR; TCRdb has only the in-frame clones, and not every one. The sample contains nearly 25,000 clones, about 82% of which appear only once. This specimen consisted of PBMCs, obtained after anti-PD-1 treatment. Source of these receptors: a human donor with basal cell carcinoma. The CDR3 runs from the conserved cysteine through the conserved F or W. The D gene is left open where the match is weak. The size of a clone is reported for some rows only, either as once, few or many, or as a class for expanded clones.

abundance | d_gene | j_gene | v_gene | CDR3nt | CDR3aa
. | TRBD2 | TRBJ2-3 | TRBV7-9 | TGTGCCAGCAGCCCCGGGCGCCACGGACTAGCGAGAGGAGATACGCAGTATTTT | CASSPGRHGLARGDTQYF
. | . | TRBJ1-2 | TRBV6-5 | TGTGCCAGCAGTTACGGGGGGGTGGGCTACACCTTC | CASSYGGVGYTF
. | TRBD1 | TRBJ2-3 | TRBV24-1 | TGTGCCACCGGGACAGAGGGCACAGATACGCAGTATTTT | CATGTEGTDTQYF
. | . | TRBJ2-5 | TRBV5-8 | TGTGCCAGCAGCTTTAGGGCAACACAGACCCAGTACTTC | CASSFRATQTQYF
once | . | TRBJ1-2 | TRBV2 | TGTGCCAGCACCAATGAGGGCTATGGCTACACCTTC | CASTNEGYGYTF
. | . | TRBJ1-1 | TRBV12-5 | TGTGCTAGTGGTTTGGGGACAGTTTCTGAAGCTTTCTTT | CASGLGTVSEAFF
once | . | TRBJ2-3 | TRBV27 | TGTGCCAGCAGTATAAGAGGGGCTGCACTTGAAGATACGCAGTATTTT | CASSIRGAALEDTQYF
. | . | TRBJ1-3 | TRBV7-8 | TGTGCCAGCAGCCTGGGGGGTACAGGAAACACCATATATTTT | CASSLGGTGNTIYF
. | TRBD1 | TRBJ2-1 | TRBV19 | TGTGCCAGTGATGACGGGACAGTCAACAATGAGCAGTTCTTC | CASDDGTVNNEQFF
. | TRBD1 | TRBJ1-1 | TRBV6-2/TRBV6-3 | TGTGCCAGCAGTTCGACGACAGGGAAAGCTTTCTTT | CASSSTTGKAFF
. | TRBD2 | TRBJ2-7 | TRBV20-1 | TGCAGTGCCGGGGGGGGATTCGGGCAGTACTTC | CSAGGGFGQYF
. | TRBD1 | TRBJ1-4 | TRBV30 | TGTGCCTGGAGCCGGGACAGGGTTTCCTCGGGGGAAAAACTGTTTTTT | CAWSRDRVSSGEKLFF
. | . | TRBJ2-5 | TRBV7-9 | TGTGCCAGCAGCTTAAACAGGCAAATCCAAGAGACCCAGTACTTC | CASSLNRQIQETQYF
. | . | TRBJ1-4 | TRBV19 | TGTGCCAGTAGTATCACCCCAGCAACTAATGAAAAACTGTTTTTT | CASSITPATNEKLFF
once | TRBD1 | TRBJ1-2 | TRBV5-6 | TGTGCCAGCAGCTCCTTTGCGACAGGGGGCGGTGATGGCTACACCTTC | CASSSFATGGGDGYTF
. | . | TRBJ1-3 | TRBV9 | TGTGCCAGCAGTTCCAAGTCTGGAAACACCATATATTTT | CASSSKSGNTIYF
. | . | TRBJ2-5 | TRBV12-3/TRBV12-4 | TGTGCCAGCAGTTTACCCGAGGGAGAGACCCAGTACTTC | CASSLPEGETQYF
. | TRBD2 | TRBJ2-2 | TRBV5-1 | TGCGCCAGCAGGCGACTAGCGGGTCAAACGGAGGAGCTGTTTTTT | CASRRLAGQTEELFF
. | . | TRBJ2-3 | TRBV5-4 | TGTGCCAGCAGCACGACAGGTAGTGCAGATACGCAGTATTTT | CASSTTGSADTQYF
. | TRBD1 | TRBJ1-6 | TRBV6-5 | TGTGCCAGCAGTAGGGGACAGGGAAATTCACCCCTCCACTTT | CASSRGQGNSPLHF
. | . | TRBJ2-3 | TRBV7-9 | TGTGCCAGCAGCTTAGTAGGACAGGGAGGGCCAGATACGCAGTATTTT | CASSLVGQGGPDTQYF
. | . | TRBJ1-2 | TRBV29-1 | TGCAGCGTTGAACACCTTCATGATAACTATGGCTACACCTTC | CSVEHLHDNYGYTF
. | . | TRBJ2-3 | TRBV12-5 | TGTGCTAGTGGTTTGCTCCACAGGGAGGCAGATACGCAGTATTTT | CASGLLHREADTQYF
. | TRBD1 | TRBJ1-1 | TRBV6-2/TRBV6-3 | TGTGCCAGCAGTTACACCCAGGGGGCTTGGGACACTGAAGCTTTCTTT | CASSYTQGAWDTEAFF
. | . | TRBJ2-2 | TRBV11-3 | TGTGCCAGCAGCTATCAACTCGAACTAGGGACTTATTTCGAAGGCGGGGAGCTGTTTTTT | CASSYQLELGTYFEGGELFF
. | . | TRBJ1-6 | TRBV27 | TGTGCCAGCAGTGCCCGGGGTTCACCCCTCCACTTT | CASSARGSPLHF
once | . | TRBJ2-2 | TRBV14 | TGTGCCAGCAAAGAAAGTAAGGGTTTAAGCACCGGGGAGCTGTTTTTT | CASKESKGLSTGELFF
. | TRBD1 | TRBJ2-2 | TRBV6-6 | TGTGCCAGCAGTAGCTGGGACAGGGAAGGCACCGGGGAGCTGTTTTTT | CASSSWDREGTGELFF
once | . | TRBJ2-3 | TRBV30 | TGTGCCTGGAGTGTACGGGGGAGGGATACGCAGTATTTT | CAWSVRGRDTQYF
medium-sized | . | TRBJ1-1 | TRBV5-4 | TGTGCCAGCAGCTTGGGCGGGACGGGAGAAGCTTTCTTT | CASSLGGTGEAFF
few | TRBD1 | TRBJ1-5 | TRBV2 | TGTGCCAGCAGTGAGAGACAGGGGGCAAGGCAGCCCCAGCATTTT | CASSERQGARQPQHF
once | . | TRBJ2-4 | TRBV4-1 | TGCGCCAGCAGCCAAGTGGGCTTAGCCAAAAACATTCAGTACTTC | CASSQVGLAKNIQYF
. | . | TRBJ2-7 | TRBV6-5 | TGTGCCAGCAGTTACTCGTCCTCCACAGGTGGAGGGGAGCAGTACTTC | CASSYSSSTGGGEQYF
. | TRBD1 | TRBJ2-3 | TRBV18 | TGTGCCAGCTCACTAACAGGGGGCGTAGATACGCAGTATTTT | CASSLTGGVDTQYF
. | . | TRBJ1-2 | TRBV12-5 | TGTGCTAGTGGGAGTGACCTGGGGGGGTTCGTATATGGCTACACCTTC | CASGSDLGGFVYGYTF